These 30 T cell receptor beta chains share one sample of origin, sequenced in a study of OX40 agonist ivuxolimab in advanced cancers. The method was immunoSEQ multiplex PCR; TCRdb's version includes in-frame clones alone and lacks a portion of them. The sample lists 65,000 to 85,000 clones; around 87% were seen once. The input for sequencing was CD4+ or CD8+ T cells sorted from blood, taken in a trial of the OX40 agonist ivuxolimab. The receptors stem from an adult with an advanced solid tumor such as melanoma, head and neck, liver or kidney cancer.

The rearrangement uses TRBV5-1 and TRBJ2-7; TRBD1 agrees at 7 bases. CDR1 and CDR2 from the germline V gene are SGHRS and YFSETQ. V was pared by 4 bases and J by 3 bases, with 7 bases of the junction left unmatched. The CDR3 is 14 residues long. The CDR3, as DNA: TGCGCCAGCAGCACGGGACAGTCTTTCTACGAGCAGTACTTC. This gives the protein CASSTGQSFYEQYF.

The chain carries TRBV4-2 and TRBJ1-1; TRBD1 might be the D (5 bases). The germline gives CDR1 LGHNA, CDR2 YNFKEQ. V lost 0 bases to trimming and J lost 5 bases, with 16 bases between them. This CDR3 spans 16 amino acids. The CDR3 nucleotides read TGTGCCAGCAGCCAAGACGAGCAAACCCGGACAACTGAAGCTTTCTTT. It yields the protein CASSQDEQTRTTEAFF.

The chain employs TRBV6-5 and TRBJ1-2; D is unclear. Trimming shortened V by 0 bases and J by 4 bases, and 9 bases separated the two germline ends. Germline V gives CDR1 MNHEY, CDR2 SVGAGI. The CDR3 totals 14 residues. Here the CDR3 reads CASSYSKGPYGYTF. CDR3 sequence (DNA): TGTGCCAGCAGTTACTCGAAGGGTCCCTATGGCTACACCTTC.

The rearrangement links TRBV21-1 to TRBJ2-3; the table's D call of TRBD2 was not tested on the DNA. TRBV21-1 is deemed a pseudogene. The CDR3 length is 15 residues. CDR3 coding DNA: TGTGCCAGCAGCAAAGCACGGGGTAGCATCATGTCGCAGTATTTT. Its translation: CASSKARGSIMSQYF.

The chain employs TRBV6-6 and TRBJ1-6; D is undetermined. This CDR3 spans 13 amino acids. Germline-derived CDR1 and CDR2 are MNHNY and SVGAGI (reference sequence). Trimming took off 6 bases at V and 10 bases at J, with 13 bases between the two ends. The CDR3 DNA reads TGTGCCAGCAGCCCAACCGAGGCGTCACCCCTCCACTTT. The encoded protein is CASSPTEASPLHF.

The V gene is TRBV18, the J gene TRBJ1-5; D is unresolved. CDR1 is KGHSH, CDR2 LQKENI, per germline. Trimming removed 2 bases from V and 4 bases from J, with 6 bases in between. This CDR3 spans 13 amino acids. Here the CDR3 reads CASSPGRNQPQHF. CDR3 sequence (DNA): TGTGCCAGCTCACCAGGACGAAATCAGCCCCAGCATTTT. The whole variable domain, filled in from reference TRBV18 and TRBJ1-5, reads NAGVMQNPRHLVRRRGQEARLRCSPMKGHSHVYWYRQLPEEGLKFMVYLQKENIIDESGMPKERFSAEFPKEGPSILRIQQVVRGDSAAYFCASSPGRNQPQHFGDGTRLSIL.

This clone was counted once. V gene TRBV2 combines with J gene TRBJ2-7, with D perhaps given as TRBD1 or TRBD2 (5 bases each). CDR3 length equals 13 residues. Trimming removed 7 bases at V and 3 bases at J, with 13 bases between. The germline gives CDR1 SNHLY, CDR2 FYNNEI. CDR3 nucleotide sequence: TGTGCCAGCACCCCGGGGACGGACTACGAGCAGTACTTC. Protein sequence: CASTPGTDYEQYF.

This chain connects TRBV7-2 to TRBJ1-1, with D possibly matching TRBD1 (5 bases). Looked up from germline, CDR1 is SGHTA and CDR2 is FQGNSA. This CDR3 has 15 residues. Between the trimmed V and J ends, which lost 7 bases and 5 bases, there was a span of 20 bases. The CDR3 spells CASTSQAGRRTEAFF. In DNA form, the CDR3 reads TGTGCCAGCACTTCCCAGGCAGGGCGGCGAACTGAAGCTTTCTTT.

The rearrangement joins TRBV20-1 to TRBJ1-1; D not resolved. There are 11 residues in the CDR3. The ends were cut back, 0 bases at V and 7 bases at J, with 6 bases in the middle. The germline CDR1 and CDR2 sequences are DFQATT and SNEGSKA (reference sequence). CDR3 DNA sequence: TGCAGTGCTAGAGATCGCGGTGAAGCTTTCTTT. Its protein is CSARDRGEAFF.

The V and J genes are TRBV13 and TRBJ2-3; D is unclear. Trimming took off 6 bases at V and 0 bases at J, with 13 bases between the two ends. The CDR3 contains 15 residues. Per germline, CDR1 PRHDT and CDR2 FYEKMQ (reference sequence). The DNA of the CDR3 is TGTGCCAGCAGACCCGTGGAAACTAGCACAGATACGCAGTATTTT. Translating it yields CASRPVETSTDTQYF. Together with reference TRBV13 and TRBJ2-3, the CDR3 gives the full variable domain: AAGVIQSPRHLIKEKRETATLKCYPIPRHDTVYWYQQGPGQDPQFLISFYEKMQSDKGSIPDRFSAQQFSDYHSELNMSSLELGDSALYFCASRPVETSTDTQYFGPGTRLTVL.

V gene TRBV6-4 combines with J gene TRBJ1-1; D gene uncertain. With 6 bases removed from V and 1 base from J, the gap between germline ends came to 12 bases. The CDR3 loop spans 14 amino acids. Germline CDR1 is MRHNA and CDR2 is SNTAGT. This CDR3 reads CASSPGDGNTEAFF. CDR3 nucleotide sequence: TGTGCCAGCAGCCCCGGGGATGGGAACACTGAAGCTTTCTTT.

This chain links TRBV10-2 with TRBJ2-1; a weak D match, TRBD1 (7 bases). This CDR3 has 17 amino acids. The V end was cut by 6 bases, the J end by 3 bases, with 21 bases between. Germline V CDR1 and CDR2: WSHSY, SAAADI. CDR3 sequence (DNA): TGCGCCAGCAGCGAAGACCCAGGGGGGAGGCTCTACAATGAGCAGTTCTTC. Amino acid sequence: CASSEDPGGRLYNEQFF.

The chain is built from TRBV28 and TRBJ2-3; 7 bases align to TRBD1. There are 16 residues in the CDR3. Unmatched junction bases numbered 16, after V lost 6 bases and J lost 7 bases. CDR1 MDHEN and CDR2 SYDVKM come from the germline V gene. The CDR3 loop reads CASSPEGAGAVNTQYF. The CDR3 nucleotides read TGTGCCAGCAGCCCCGAGGGGGCAGGGGCCGTTAATACGCAGTATTTT.

This clone was observed a few times. In nucleotides, the CDR3 is TGTGCCAGCAGTGGTATGCGTTCACCCCTCCACTTT. It translates to CASSGMRSPLHF. The V and J genes are TRBV2 and TRBJ1-6; no clear D. Germline V gives CDR1 SNHLY, CDR2 FYNNEI. Trimming cost V 4 bases and J 9 bases, with 7 bases left between them. The CDR3 has 12 residues.

The chain uses TRBV2 and TRBJ2-5; D not resolved. This CDR3 has 14 amino acids. V lost 4 bases, J lost 5 bases, and 14 bases lay in between. The germline gives CDR1 SNHLY, CDR2 FYNNEI. The CDR3 loop is CASSARLIGETQYF. CDR3 nucleotides: TGTGCCAGCAGTGCCCGCCTTATCGGGGAGACCCAGTACTTC. The full variable domain, in which reference TRBV2 and TRBJ2-5 provide the parts outside the CDR3, is EPEVTQTPSHQVTQMGQEVILRCVPISNHLYFYWYRQILGQKVEFLVSFYNNEISEKSEIFDDQFSVERPDGSNFTLKIRSTKLEDSAMYFCASSARLIGETQYFGPGTRLLVL.

This clone turned up a few times. The CDR3 region has the DNA TGTGCCAGTAGTAAAGTCCCGAACACTGAAGCTTTCTTT. Residues: CASSKVPNTEAFF. V usage is TRBV19 and J usage is TRBJ1-1, with D uncertain. V gave up 4 bases and J gave up 1 base, with 7 bases separating them. The CDR3 has 13 amino acids. Per the germline V gene, CDR1 is LNHDA and CDR2 is SQIVND (reference sequence).

V and J are TRBV19 and TRBJ2-7; 14 positions match TRBD2. CDR3 length: 15 residues. CDR1 is LNHDA and CDR2 is SQIVND in the germline V gene (reference sequence). Trimming at V came to 4 bases and at J to 9 bases, leaving 8 bases not matched to a gene. Here the CDR3 DNA reads TGTGCCAGTAGTACCCGACTAGCGGGAGGGCCGCGGCAGTACTTC. This encodes CASSTRLAGGPRQYF. Full variable domain (remainder filled in from reference TRBV19 and TRBJ2-7): DGGITQSPKYLFRKEGQNVTLSCEQNLNHDAMYWYRQDPGQGLRLIYYSQIVNDFQKGDIAEGYSVSREKKESFPLTVTSAQKNPTAFYLCASSTRLAGGPRQYFGPGTRLTVT.

The chain is built from TRBV14 and TRBJ2-5, with 8 bases lining up with TRBD2. The germline gives CDR1 SGHDN, CDR2 FVKESK. The trim removed 0 bases at V and 2 bases at J, leaving 8 bases unmatched. The CDR3 contains 17 residues. The DNA for the CDR3 is TGTGCCAGCAGCCAAGATCGGGCTAGCGGGCGTCAAGAGACCCAGTACTTC. Translated: CASSQDRASGRQETQYF.

CDR3 nucleotide sequence: TGTGCCAGCAGCTTAAGTGGAGAAAAACTGTTTTTT. Its protein is CASSLSGEKLFF. The chain joins TRBV7-6 to TRBJ1-4; D remains unclear. The CDR3 has 12 residues. The germline V gene has CDR1 SGHVS and CDR2 FNYEAQ. V gave up 2 bases and J gave up 8 bases, with 6 bases separating them. Full variable domain (outside the CDR3, taken from reference TRBV7-6 and TRBJ1-4): GAGVSQSPRYKVTKRGQDVALRCDPISGHVSLYWYRQALGQGPEFLTYFNYEAQQDKSGLPNDRFSAERPEGSISTLTIQRTEQRDSAMYRCASSLSGEKLFFGSGTQLSVL.

The chain recombines TRBV19 with TRBJ2-7; maybe TRBD1 (5 bases). CDR3 size: 15 residues. The V end lost 6 bases, the J end lost 3 bases, and 18 bases lay between the germline ends. The germline V gene has CDR1 LNHDA and CDR2 SQIVND (reference sequence). The DNA for the CDR3 is TGTGCCAGTAGCTTTTTGGGTGGACAAGGCTACGAGCAGTACTTC. This translates into CASSFLGGQGYEQYF. Based on the CDR3 plus reference TRBV19 and TRBJ2-7, the full variable domain is DGGITQSPKYLFRKEGQNVTLSCEQNLNHDAMYWYRQDPGQGLRLIYYSQIVNDFQKGDIAEGYSVSREKKESFPLTVTSAQKNPTAFYLCASSFLGGQGYEQYFGPGTRLTVT.

The V gene is TRBV19, the J gene TRBJ2-7, with D unclear. The CDR3 extends over 13 amino acids. Germline-derived CDR1 and CDR2 are LNHDA and SQIVND (reference sequence). The germline V and J ends were trimmed by 9 bases and 6 bases, with 18 bases remaining between them. The CDR3 sequence is CASIGPFGSEQYF. In nucleotides, the CDR3 is TGTGCCAGCATTGGGCCATTCGGATCCGAGCAGTACTTC.

The chain links TRBV28 to TRBJ1-5; possible D gene TRBD1, 5 bases. V lost 11 bases and J 1 base, leaving 15 bases between the germline ends. Per germline, CDR1 MDHEN and CDR2 SYDVKM. The CDR3 runs 14 residues. The CDR3 loop is CAYGGRQSNQPQHF. The CDR3 bases are TGTGCCTACGGGGGGAGGCAGAGCAATCAGCCCCAGCATTTT.

The chain couples TRBV28 to TRBJ2-1; D may match TRBD1 or TRBD2 (6 bases each). Per germline, CDR1 MDHEN and CDR2 SYDVKM. CDR3 length equals 15 residues. V shed 7 bases and J shed 7 bases, with 20 bases lying between them. DNA for the CDR3: TGTGCCAGCACACCCTCGGGGGCGAGAAGGAATGAGCAGTTCTTC. Protein: CASTPSGARRNEQFF.

The chain has TRBV6-5 and TRBJ2-3, with a weak D call TRBD2 (6 bases). V was clipped by 4 bases and J by 5 bases, with 13 bases between them. CDR1 is MNHEY and CDR2 is SVGAGI in the germline V gene. CDR3 length: 14 residues. The CDR3 DNA follows: TGTGCCAGCAGTTCTTCCGGAGGGAAAGATACGCAGTATTTT. As protein: CASSSSGGKDTQYF.

The V call is TRBV25-1, the J call TRBJ2-1; 9 nucleotides align to TRBD1. V shed 7 bases, J shed 5 bases, and the junction held 6 bases outside the gene matches. Per germline, CDR1 MGHDK and CDR2 SYGVNS. This CDR3 is 14 amino acids long. The CDR3 spells CASNGQGFHNEQFF. The CDR3 coding sequence is TGTGCCAGCAACGGACAGGGGTTTCACAATGAGCAGTTCTTC.

This clone has just a few counts. The chain joins TRBV6-4 to TRBJ2-2; no definite D call. The germline V gene encodes CDR1 MRHNA and CDR2 SNTAGT. V lost 4 bases and J lost 6, with 6 bases in between. The CDR3 totals 12 residues. In nucleotides, the CDR3 is TGTGCCAGCAGTGGGAATTCCGGGGAGCTGTTTTTT. Its translation: CASSGNSGELFF.

The genes are TRBV7-2 and TRBJ2-3, with unresolved D. The CDR3 spans 16 residues. V gave up 1 base and J gave up 1 base, with 12 bases separating them. In germline, CDR1 is SGHTA, CDR2 FQGNSA. The CDR3 coding sequence is TGTGCCAGCAGCTTAGTACCCCGTTCCGGCACAGATACGCAGTATTTT. Its translation: CASSLVPRSGTDTQYF.

The V gene is TRBV7-3, the J gene TRBJ2-3; TRBD2 matches at 9 bases. Germline loops: CDR1 SGHTA, CDR2 FQGTGA. V was pared by 5 bases and J by 11 bases, with 14 bases of the junction left unmatched. CDR3 size: 15 residues. The CDR3 DNA is TGTGCCAGCAGCCCAGACGGGCAGGGTAGCGGGGGGCAGTATTTT. Translated, it gives CASSPDGQGSGGQYF.

V usage is TRBV9 and J usage is TRBJ2-5; maybe TRBD2 (6 bases). The CDR3 runs to 17 residues. V was trimmed by 0 bases and J by 6 bases, leaving 21 bases between them. Germline-derived CDR1 and CDR2 are SGDLS and YYNGEE. The CDR3 reads CASSVGAVPAGSQTQYF. The CDR3 nucleotides read TGTGCCAGCAGCGTAGGAGCTGTCCCAGCGGGCAGTCAGACCCAGTACTTC.

As DNA, the CDR3 is TGCGCCAGCAGCCTCCGGACAGAGCAAGAGACCCAGTACTTC. Protein product: CASSLRTEQETQYF. The J gene is TRBJ2-5, the V gene TRBV5-1; weak D call: TRBD1 (6 bases). Between the trimmed V and J ends, which lost 4 bases and 2 bases, there was a span of 12 bases. There are 14 residues in the CDR3. The germline gives CDR1 SGHRS, CDR2 YFSETQ. Drawing the rest from reference TRBV5-1 and TRBJ2-5, the complete variable domain is KAGVTQTPRYLIKTRGQQVTLSCSPISGHRSVSWYQQTPGQGLQFLFEYFSETQRNKGNFPGRFSGRQFSNSRSEMNVSTLELGDSALYLCASSLRTEQETQYFGPGTRLLVL.